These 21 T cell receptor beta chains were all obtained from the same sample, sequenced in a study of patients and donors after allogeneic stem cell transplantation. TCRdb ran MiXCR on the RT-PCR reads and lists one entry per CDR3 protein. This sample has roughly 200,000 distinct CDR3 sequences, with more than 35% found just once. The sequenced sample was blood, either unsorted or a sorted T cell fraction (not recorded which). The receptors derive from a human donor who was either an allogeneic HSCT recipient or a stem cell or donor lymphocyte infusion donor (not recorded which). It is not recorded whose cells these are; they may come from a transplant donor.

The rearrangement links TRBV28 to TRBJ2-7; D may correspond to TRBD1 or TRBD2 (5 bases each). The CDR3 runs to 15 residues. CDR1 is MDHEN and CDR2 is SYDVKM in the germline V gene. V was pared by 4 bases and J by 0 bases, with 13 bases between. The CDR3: CASSSPGQSSYEQYF. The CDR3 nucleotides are TGTGCCAGCAGTTCCCCGGGGCAGTCCTCCTACGAGCAGTACTTC.

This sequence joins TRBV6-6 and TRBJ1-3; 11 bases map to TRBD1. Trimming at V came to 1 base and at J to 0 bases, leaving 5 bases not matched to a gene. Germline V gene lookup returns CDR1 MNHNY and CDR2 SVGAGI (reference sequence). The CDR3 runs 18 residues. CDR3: CASSYLRTGGYSGNTIYF. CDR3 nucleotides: TGTGCCAGCAGTTACTTGCGGACAGGGGGCTACTCTGGAAACACCATATATTTT.

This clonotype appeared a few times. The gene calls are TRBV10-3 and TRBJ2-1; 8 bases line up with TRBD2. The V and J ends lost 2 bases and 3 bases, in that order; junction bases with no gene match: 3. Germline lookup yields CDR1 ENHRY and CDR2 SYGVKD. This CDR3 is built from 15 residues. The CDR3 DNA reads TGTGCCATCAGTGAGGGTAGCGGGGTCTACAATGAGCAGTTCTTC. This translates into CAISEGSGVYNEQFF.

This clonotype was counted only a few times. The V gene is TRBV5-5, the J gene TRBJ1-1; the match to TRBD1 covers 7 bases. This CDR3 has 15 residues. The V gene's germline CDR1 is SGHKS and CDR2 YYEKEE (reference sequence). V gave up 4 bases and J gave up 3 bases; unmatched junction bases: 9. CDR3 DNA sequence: TGTGCCAGCAGCGTATTACAGGGGTTTCACACTGAAGCTTTCTTT. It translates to CASSVLQGFHTEAFF.

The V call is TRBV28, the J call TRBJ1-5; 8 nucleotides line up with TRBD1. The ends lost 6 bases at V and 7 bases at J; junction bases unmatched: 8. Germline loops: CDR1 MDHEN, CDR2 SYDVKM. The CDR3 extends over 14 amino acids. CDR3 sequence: CASSSGQGRQPQHF. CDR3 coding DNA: TGTGCCAGCAGCTCTGGACAGGGACGGCAGCCCCAGCATTTT.

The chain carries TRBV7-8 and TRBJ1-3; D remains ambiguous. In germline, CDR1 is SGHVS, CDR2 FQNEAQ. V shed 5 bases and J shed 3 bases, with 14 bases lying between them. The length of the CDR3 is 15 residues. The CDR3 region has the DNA TGTGCCAGCAGCCCCTGGCGGGCAGATGGAAACACCATATATTTT. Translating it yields CASSPWRADGNTIYF.

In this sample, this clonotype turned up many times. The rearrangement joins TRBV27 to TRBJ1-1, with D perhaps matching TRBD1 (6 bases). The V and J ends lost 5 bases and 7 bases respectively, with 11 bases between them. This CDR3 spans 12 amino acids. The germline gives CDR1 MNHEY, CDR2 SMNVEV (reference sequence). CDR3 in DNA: TGTGCCAGCAGTCCCCTGGACAGTGAAGCTTTCTTT. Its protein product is CASSPLDSEAFF.

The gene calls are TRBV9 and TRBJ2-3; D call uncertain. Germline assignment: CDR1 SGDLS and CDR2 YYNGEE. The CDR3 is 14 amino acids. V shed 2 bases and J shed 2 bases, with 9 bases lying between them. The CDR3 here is CASSVSHHTDTQYF. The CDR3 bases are TGTGCCAGCAGCGTTAGTCATCACACAGATACGCAGTATTTT.

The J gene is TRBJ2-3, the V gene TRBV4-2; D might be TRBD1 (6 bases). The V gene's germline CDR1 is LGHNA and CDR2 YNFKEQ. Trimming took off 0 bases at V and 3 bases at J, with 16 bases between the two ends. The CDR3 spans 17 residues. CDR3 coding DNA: TGTGCCAGCAGCCAAGACCAGGGGAGACATGGTACAGATACGCAGTATTTT. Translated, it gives CASSQDQGRHGTDTQYF.

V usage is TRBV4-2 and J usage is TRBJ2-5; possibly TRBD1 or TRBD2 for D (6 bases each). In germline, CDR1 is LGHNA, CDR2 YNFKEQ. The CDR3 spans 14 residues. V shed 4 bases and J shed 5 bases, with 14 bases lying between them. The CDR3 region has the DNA TGTGCCAGCAGCCTGGGGGGCGGGCTGGAGACCCAGTACTTC. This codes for CASSLGGGLETQYF.

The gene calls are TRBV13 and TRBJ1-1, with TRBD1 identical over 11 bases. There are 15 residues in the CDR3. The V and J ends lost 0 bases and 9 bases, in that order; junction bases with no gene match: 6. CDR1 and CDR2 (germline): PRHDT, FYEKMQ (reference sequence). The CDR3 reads CASSLGLRDRGKAFF. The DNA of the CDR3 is TGTGCCAGCAGCTTAGGCCTACGGGACAGGGGGAAAGCTTTCTTT.

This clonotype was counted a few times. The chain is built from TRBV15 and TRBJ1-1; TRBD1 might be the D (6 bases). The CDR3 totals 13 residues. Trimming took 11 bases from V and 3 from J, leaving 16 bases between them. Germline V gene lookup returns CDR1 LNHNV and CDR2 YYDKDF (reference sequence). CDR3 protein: CASRWGADTEAFF. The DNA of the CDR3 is TGTGCCTCTCGGTGGGGGGCGGACACTGAAGCTTTCTTT.

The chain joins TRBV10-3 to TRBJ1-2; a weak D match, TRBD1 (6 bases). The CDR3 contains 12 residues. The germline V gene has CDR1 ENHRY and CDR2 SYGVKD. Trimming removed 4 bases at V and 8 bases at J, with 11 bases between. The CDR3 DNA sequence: TGTGCCATCAGTGGACGAAGGGGGGGCTACACCTTC. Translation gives CAISGRRGGYTF.

In DNA, the CDR3 is TGCGCCAGCAGCCAAGAAATGGCCAGAGGTAATCAGCCCCAGCATTTT. Its translation: CASSQEMARGNQPQHF. J is TRBJ1-5 and V is TRBV4-3; no firm D call. The V end lost 0 bases, the J end lost 4 bases, and 13 bases lay between the germline ends. The CDR3 sequence is 16 residues long. CDR1 LGHNA and CDR2 YSLEER come from the germline V gene.

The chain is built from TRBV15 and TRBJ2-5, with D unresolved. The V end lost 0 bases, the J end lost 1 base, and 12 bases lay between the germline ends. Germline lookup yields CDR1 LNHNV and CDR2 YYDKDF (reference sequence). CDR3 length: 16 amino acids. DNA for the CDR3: TGTGCCACCAGCAGAGATCACCAGCCACTCCAAGAGACCCAGTACTTC. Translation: CATSRDHQPLQETQYF. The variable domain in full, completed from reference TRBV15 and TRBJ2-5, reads DAMVIQNPRYQVTQFGKPVTLSCSQTLNHNVMYWYQQKSSQAPKLLFHYYDKDFNNEADTPDNFQSRRPNTSFCFLDIRSPGLGDTAMYLCATSRDHQPLQETQYFGPGTRLLVL.

CDR3 bases: TGCAGTGCTAGAGATTTAGGACACACCATATATTTT. It translates to CSARDLGHTIYF. This chain connects TRBV20-1 to TRBJ1-3; D gene ambiguous. The V gene's germline CDR1 is DFQATT and CDR2 SNEGSKA (reference sequence). The V gene lost 0 bases and the J gene lost 8 bases, with 8 bases spanning the gap. The CDR3 length is 12 residues.

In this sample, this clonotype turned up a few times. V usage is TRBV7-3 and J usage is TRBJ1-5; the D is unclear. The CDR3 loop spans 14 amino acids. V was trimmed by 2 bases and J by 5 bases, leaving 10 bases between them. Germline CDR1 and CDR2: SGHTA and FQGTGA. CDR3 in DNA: TGTGCCAGCAGCTTAGGGCAGGACGATCAGCCCCAGCATTTT. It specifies CASSLGQDDQPQHF.

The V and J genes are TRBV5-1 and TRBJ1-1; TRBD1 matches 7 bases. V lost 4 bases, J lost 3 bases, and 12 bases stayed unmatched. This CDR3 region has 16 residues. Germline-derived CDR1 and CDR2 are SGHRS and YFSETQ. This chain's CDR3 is CASSLIQGGAYTEAFF. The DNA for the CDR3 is TGCGCCAGCAGCCTTATACAAGGGGGCGCGTACACTGAAGCTTTCTTT.

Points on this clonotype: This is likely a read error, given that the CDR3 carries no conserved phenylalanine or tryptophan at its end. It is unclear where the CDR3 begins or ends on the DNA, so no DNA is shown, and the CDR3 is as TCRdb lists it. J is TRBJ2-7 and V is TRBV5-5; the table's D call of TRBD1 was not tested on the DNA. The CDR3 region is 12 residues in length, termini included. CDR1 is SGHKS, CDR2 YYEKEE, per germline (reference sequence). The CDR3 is CASRMVRGQGKI.

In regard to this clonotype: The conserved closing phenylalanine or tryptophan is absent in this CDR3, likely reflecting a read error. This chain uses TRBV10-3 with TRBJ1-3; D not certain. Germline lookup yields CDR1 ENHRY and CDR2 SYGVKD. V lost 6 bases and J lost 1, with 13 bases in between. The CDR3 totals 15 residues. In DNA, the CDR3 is TGTGCCATCAGCGTCAGACGGTTATCTGGAAACACCATATATCTT. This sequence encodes CAISVRRLSGNTIYL.

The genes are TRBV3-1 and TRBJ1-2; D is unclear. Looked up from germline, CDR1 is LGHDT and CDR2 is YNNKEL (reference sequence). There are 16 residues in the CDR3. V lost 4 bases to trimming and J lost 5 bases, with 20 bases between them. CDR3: CASSPPNDPPGYGYTF. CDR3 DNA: TGTGCCAGCAGCCCTCCGAACGACCCTCCTGGGTATGGCTACACCTTC.